This T cell receptor beta chain derives from a study of neurological immune-mediated disorders. The cDNA was synthesized by 5'RACE incorporating 10-nucleotide random UMIs. From 15-18 subjects, over 200 million TCR-beta sequences were obtained in each sequencing run. Via MiXCR, TCRdb re-called the 5' RACE reads, giving one row per CDR3 protein. Found here are 65,000 to 85,000 distinct CDR3 sequences, 5.5% to 6.5% of them singletons; the top ten hold 6.5% to 9.5%. Time point in this sample: longitudinal time-point 2. The unsorted libraries were generated from a total of 2 million PBMCs, which had been stored in RNAlater at -80 C. About this clonotype itself: Its cognate antigen is unknown. The junction shows a germline mismatch at one end, possibly a read error.

The CDR3 has 15 amino acids. CDR1 and CDR2 from the germline V gene are DFQATT and SNEGSKA (reference sequence). General study results and limits: Private repertoires in all groups were suggested by the finding that expanded clones across subjects shared no CDR3 amino acid sequences.

The clonotype comes from a woman in her sixties or seventies with multiple sclerosis. The sequenced sample consisted of PBMCs. The chain couples TRBV20-1 to TRBJ2-7; TRBD2 is a possible D gene (6 bases). CDR3 DNA sequence: TGCAGTTCTAGACGCGGGACGGCTAGCTCCTACGAGCAGTACTTC. Its translation is CSSRRGTASSYEQYF.